The present T cell receptor (beta chain) was sequenced within a study of blood T cell repertoires in COVID-19. Overall study context: Italy, Spain and the United States were the sources of the convalescent and acute COVID-19 samples. Sources were T cells, B-cell-depleted T cells, or PBMCs; the material itself was cDNA or gDNA.

The germline V gene has CDR1 SNHLY and CDR2 FYNNEI. Trimming at V came to 6 bases and at J to 4 bases, leaving 3 bases not matched to a gene. The length of the CDR3 is 13 residues. This clone has only one observation. Original processing methods: Counts of nucleated cells, estimated from reference gene primer amplification, were obtained. Only in-frame clones appear in the TCRdb table, and some are missing; sequencing was by immunoSEQ multiplex PCR. For V, J and clone size, that table is used; D and trimming come from the DNA. The repertoire has roughly 98,000 clones, over 80% of them found once; the top ten carry about 6.3%.

The chain has TRBV2 and TRBJ2-4, with 7 bases fitting TRBD1. The sample was peripheral blood. This TCR came from a woman aged 55-70 years with active COVID-19. CDR3 amino acids: CASSRDSKNIQYF. In DNA form, the CDR3 reads TGTGCCAGCAGCCGGGACAGTAAAAACATTCAGTACTTC.